This TCR beta chain was sequenced during a study of T-cell reconstitution after alpha-beta-depleted transplantation in children. The table lists this clonotype with many counts. Researchers prepared the TCRbeta library using unique molecular identifiers, the study reports. From the PCR reads, TCRdb called clonotypes with MiXCR, one entry per CDR3 protein. The sample includes some 72,000 distinct CDR3 sequences, 7% to 8% seen only once; the top ten take 2.5%. The CDR3 is made up of 13 amino acids. The germline V and J ends were trimmed by 2 bases and 4 bases, with 8 bases remaining between them. Germline assignment: CDR1 SQVTM and CDR2 ANQGSEA.

The receptor comes from a human donor who donated a stem cell graft to a child with acute lymphoblastic leukemia. Sequencing was performed on PBMCs from the stem cell graft donor, taken from the stem cell graft. The chain couples TRBV29-1 to TRBJ2-2; D is undetermined. Here the CDR3 reads CSVERQTTGELFF. The CDR3 DNA reads as TGCAGCGTTGAAAGGCAGACCACCGGGGAGCTGTTTTTT.